This paragraph covers one T cell receptor (beta chain) sequence. Its target is not known. The missing conserved phenylalanine or tryptophan at the end of this CDR3 makes a read error likely. The germline V gene encodes CDR1 SQVTM and CDR2 ANQGSEA. The CDR3 loop spans 13 amino acids. The investigators made TCR beta cDNA from 400 to 500 ng total RNA, using a constant-region primer. Three-round nested multiplex PCR performed with slightly modified ARM-PCR produced the TCR beta libraries. Running 10 cycles apiece, the first two PCR rounds relied on TRBV1-TRBV30 forward primers together with a C-beta reverse primer. TCRdb recomputed calls from the multiplex PCR reads with MiXCR, one row per CDR3 protein. The table lists about 37,000 distinct CDR3 sequences, approximately 71% of them singletons, with approximately 35% in the top ten. The data belong to a study of tumor-infiltrating lymphocytes in primary liver carcinoma. At the level of the study: Tumor lesions were T1-T3 N0M0 and spanned roughly 4 to 11 cm.

The source material, about 20-30 mg of unsorted bulk tissue, was used to co-extract RNA and DNA. Study-level points and caveats: The study found a significantly higher top-250-clone fraction in tumors than in blood (p = 0.039).

The sample comprised tumor-adjacent normal liver tissue. This chain links TRBV29-1 with TRBJ2-7; perhaps TRBD1 as D (5 bases). The source of this sequence is a man between 40 and 49 years old with primary liver carcinoma and hepatitis B virus infection. CDR3 sequence (DNA): TGCAGTGTTGAACAGGACAATTCCTACAAGCAGTACTTA. Translation gives CSVEQDNSYKQYL.